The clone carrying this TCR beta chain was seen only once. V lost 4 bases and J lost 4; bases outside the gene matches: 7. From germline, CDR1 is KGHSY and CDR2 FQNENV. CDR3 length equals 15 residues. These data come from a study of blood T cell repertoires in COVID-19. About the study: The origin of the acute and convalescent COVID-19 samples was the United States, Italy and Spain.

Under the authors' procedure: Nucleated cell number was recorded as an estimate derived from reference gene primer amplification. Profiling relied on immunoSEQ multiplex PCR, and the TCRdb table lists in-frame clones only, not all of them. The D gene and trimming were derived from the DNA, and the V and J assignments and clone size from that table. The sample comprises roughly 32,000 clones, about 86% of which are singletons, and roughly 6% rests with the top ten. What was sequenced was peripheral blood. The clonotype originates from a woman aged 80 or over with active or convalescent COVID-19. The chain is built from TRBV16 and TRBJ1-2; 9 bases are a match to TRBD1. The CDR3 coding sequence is TGTGCCAGCAGCCTCGACAGGGGGGAAGTCTATGGCTACACCTTC. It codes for CASSLDRGEVYGYTF.